This entry describes one TCR beta chain. No antigen is known for it. The J segment lost 8 bases and the V segment lost 6 bases, leaving 10 bases of the junction unmatched. This CDR3 comprises 13 residues. The germline gives CDR1 SQVTM, CDR2 ANQGSEA. RNA transcripts gave rise to amplified TCR beta CDR3 regions. The HTBI primer set was used in a first-round RT-PCR of the TCR CDR3. TCRdb itself ran the multiplex PCR reads through MiXCR, one entry per CDR3 protein. Counted here are about 570,000 distinct CDR3 sequences, approximately 44% occurring once; the ten biggest clones make up around 17%. Any patient presenting with uncontrolled infection, other autoimmune disease, pregnancy or lactation was left out. Diagnoses rested on clinical symptoms, serum thyroxine and TRAb, thyroid ultrasound and orbital computed tomography. This record belongs to a study of T cells in Graves' hyperthyroidism and ophthalmopathy. Findings and limits, study-wide: It was a median approximately 7.1 months before onset that the model predicted ophthalmopathy. In the analysis, a 13 V-J model separated ophthalmopathy from stable hyperthyroidism.

Specimen: peripheral blood or thyroid tissue (not recorded which). This clonotype originated in an adult woman with Graves' disease, either hyperthyroidism or ophthalmopathy (not recorded which). This rearrangement joins TRBV29-1 to TRBJ1-2, with 9 bases fitting TRBD1. This CDR3 is CSVGQGKEEGYTF. The DNA for the CDR3 is TGCAGCGTAGGACAGGGGAAGGAAGAAGGCTACACCTTC.